The clone carrying this TCR beta chain was detected only once. No antigen is known for it. Germline CDR1 and CDR2: MNHNS and SASEGT. The CDR3 is made up of 13 amino acids. V lost 8 bases to trimming and J lost 3 bases, with 14 bases between them. The sample originates from a study of T-cell reconstitution after alpha-beta-depleted transplantation in children. Study findings and constraints: Several hundred expanded graft clones reportedly gave rise to the alpha-beta T cells present about two months after transplant. The authors attributed T-cell counts and diversity one year after transplant mostly to newly produced T cells. Surviving recipient T cells and intrathymic progenitors accounted for some patients' high TCRbeta diversity at day 60.

It was with unique molecular identifiers that the TCRbeta library was prepared. TCRdb passed the PCR reads through MiXCR, listing each CDR3 protein once. The table has about 600,000 distinct CDR3 sequences, 23% seen once; the top ten hold 11% to 15%. The chain employs TRBV6-1 and TRBJ2-7; D may be TRBD1 or TRBD2 (5 bases each). The clonotype was recovered from a boy younger than two who had a stem cell transplant for acute myeloid leukemia, so the T cells may come from the graft donor. Sequencing used PBMCs, mostly from graft donor cells, obtained 360 days after TCRalphabeta/CD19-depleted stem cell transplant. CDR3 DNA: TGTGCCAGCTCAAGGGGAGAGTTCTACGAGCAGTACGTC. It translates to CASSRGEFYEQYV.